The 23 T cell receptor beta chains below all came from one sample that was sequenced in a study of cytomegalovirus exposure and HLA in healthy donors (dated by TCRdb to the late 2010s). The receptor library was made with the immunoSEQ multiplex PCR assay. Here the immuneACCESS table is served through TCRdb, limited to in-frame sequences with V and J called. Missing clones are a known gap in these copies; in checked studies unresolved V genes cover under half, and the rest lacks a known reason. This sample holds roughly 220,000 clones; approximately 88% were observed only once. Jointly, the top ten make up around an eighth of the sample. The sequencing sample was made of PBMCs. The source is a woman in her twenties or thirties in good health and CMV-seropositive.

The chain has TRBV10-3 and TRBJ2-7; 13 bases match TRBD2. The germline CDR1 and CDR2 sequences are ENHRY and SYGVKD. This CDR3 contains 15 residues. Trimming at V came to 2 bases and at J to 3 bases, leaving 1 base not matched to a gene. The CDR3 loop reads CAISEGLAGDYEQYF. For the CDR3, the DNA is TGTGCCATCAGTGAGGGACTAGCGGGAGACTACGAGCAGTACTTC.

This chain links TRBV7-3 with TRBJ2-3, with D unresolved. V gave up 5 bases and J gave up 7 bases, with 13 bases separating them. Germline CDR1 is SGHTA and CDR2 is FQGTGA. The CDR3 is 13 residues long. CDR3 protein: CASSPPGDNTQYF. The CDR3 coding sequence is TGTGCCAGCAGCCCCCCGGGCGATAATACGCAGTATTTT.

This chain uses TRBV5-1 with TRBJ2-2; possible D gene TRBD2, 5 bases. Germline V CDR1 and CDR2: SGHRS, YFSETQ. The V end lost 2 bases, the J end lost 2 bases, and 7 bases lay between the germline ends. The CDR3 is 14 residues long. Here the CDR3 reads CASSFRDNTGELFF. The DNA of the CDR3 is TGCGCCAGCAGCTTCCGGGATAACACCGGGGAGCTGTTTTTT.

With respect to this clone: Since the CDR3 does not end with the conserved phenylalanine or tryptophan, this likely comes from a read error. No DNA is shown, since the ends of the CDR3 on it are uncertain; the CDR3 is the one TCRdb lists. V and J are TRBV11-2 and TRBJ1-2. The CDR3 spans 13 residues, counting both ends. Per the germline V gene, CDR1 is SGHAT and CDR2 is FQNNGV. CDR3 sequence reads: CASSLDSRLLIQS.

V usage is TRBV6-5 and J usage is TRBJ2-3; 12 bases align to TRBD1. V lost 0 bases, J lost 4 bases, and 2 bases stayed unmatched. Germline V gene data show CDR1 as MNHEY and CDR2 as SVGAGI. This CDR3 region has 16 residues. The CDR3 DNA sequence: TGTGCCAGCAGTTACTCCGGGACAGGGGGCCCAGATACGCAGTATTTT. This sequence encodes CASSYSGTGGPDTQYF.

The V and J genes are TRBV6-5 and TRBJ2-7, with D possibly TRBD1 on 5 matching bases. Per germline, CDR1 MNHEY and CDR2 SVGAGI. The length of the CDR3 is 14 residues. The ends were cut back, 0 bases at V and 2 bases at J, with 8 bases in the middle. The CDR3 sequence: CASSYSGAAYEQYF. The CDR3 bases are TGTGCCAGCAGTTACTCAGGGGCAGCCTACGAGCAGTACTTC.

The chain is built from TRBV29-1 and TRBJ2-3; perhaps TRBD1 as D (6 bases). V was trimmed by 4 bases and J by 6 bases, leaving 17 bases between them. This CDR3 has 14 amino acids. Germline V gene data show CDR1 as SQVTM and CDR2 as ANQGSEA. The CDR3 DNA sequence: TGCAGCGTTGCCTCAGGGGACCAGTCCGATACGCAGTATTTT. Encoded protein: CSVASGDQSDTQYF.

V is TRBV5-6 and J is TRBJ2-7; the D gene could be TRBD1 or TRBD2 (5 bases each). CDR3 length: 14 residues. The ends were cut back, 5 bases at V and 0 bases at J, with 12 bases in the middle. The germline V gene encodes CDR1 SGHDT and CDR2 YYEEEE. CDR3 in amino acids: CASSPGPNSYEQYF. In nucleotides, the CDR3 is TGTGCCAGCAGTCCGGGACCCAACTCCTACGAGCAGTACTTC.

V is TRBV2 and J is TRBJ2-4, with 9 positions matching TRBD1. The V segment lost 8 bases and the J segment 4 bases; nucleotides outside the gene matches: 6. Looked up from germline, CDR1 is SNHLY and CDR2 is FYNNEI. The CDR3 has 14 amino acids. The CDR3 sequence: CASGRTGEKNIQYF. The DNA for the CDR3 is TGTGCCAGCGGGAGGACAGGGGAAAAAAACATTCAGTACTTC.

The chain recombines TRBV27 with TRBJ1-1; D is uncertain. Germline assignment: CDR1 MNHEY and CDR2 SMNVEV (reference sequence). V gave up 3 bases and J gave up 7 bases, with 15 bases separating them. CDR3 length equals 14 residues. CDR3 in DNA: TGTGCCAGCAGTTTGAATGAACATCGGTATGAAGCTTTCTTT. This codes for CASSLNEHRYEAFF.

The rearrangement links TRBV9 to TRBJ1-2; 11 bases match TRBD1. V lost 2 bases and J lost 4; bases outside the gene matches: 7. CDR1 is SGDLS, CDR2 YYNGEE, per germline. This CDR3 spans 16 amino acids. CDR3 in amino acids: CASSVFWTGGSYGYTF. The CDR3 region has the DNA TGTGCCAGCAGCGTCTTTTGGACAGGGGGCAGCTATGGCTACACCTTC.

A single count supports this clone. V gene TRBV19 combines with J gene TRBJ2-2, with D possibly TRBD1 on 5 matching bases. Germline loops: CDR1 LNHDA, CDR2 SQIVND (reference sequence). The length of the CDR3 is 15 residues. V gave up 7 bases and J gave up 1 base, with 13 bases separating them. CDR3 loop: CASIESTGNTGELFF. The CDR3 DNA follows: TGTGCCAGTATCGAAAGTACAGGGAACACCGGGGAGCTGTTTTTT.

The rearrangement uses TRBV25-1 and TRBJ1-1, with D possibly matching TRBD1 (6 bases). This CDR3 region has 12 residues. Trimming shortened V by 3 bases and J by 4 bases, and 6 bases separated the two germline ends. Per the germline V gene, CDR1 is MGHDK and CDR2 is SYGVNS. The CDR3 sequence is CASSEGATEAFF. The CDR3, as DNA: TGTGCCAGCAGTGAGGGGGCCACTGAAGCTTTCTTT.

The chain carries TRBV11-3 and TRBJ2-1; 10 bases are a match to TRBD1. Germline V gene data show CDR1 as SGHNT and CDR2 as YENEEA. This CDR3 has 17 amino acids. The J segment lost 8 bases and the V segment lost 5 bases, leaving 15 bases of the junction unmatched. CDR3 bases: TGTGCCAGCAGCGGATATCCCTGGGGACAGGGGTTTCATGAGCAGTTCTTC. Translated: CASSGYPWGQGFHEQFF.

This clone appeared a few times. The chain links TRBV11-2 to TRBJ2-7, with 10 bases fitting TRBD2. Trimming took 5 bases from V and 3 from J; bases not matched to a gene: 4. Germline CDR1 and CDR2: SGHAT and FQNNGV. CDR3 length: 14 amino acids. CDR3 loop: CASSPGLANYEQYF. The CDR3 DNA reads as TGTGCCAGCAGCCCGGGACTAGCGAACTACGAGCAGTACTTC.

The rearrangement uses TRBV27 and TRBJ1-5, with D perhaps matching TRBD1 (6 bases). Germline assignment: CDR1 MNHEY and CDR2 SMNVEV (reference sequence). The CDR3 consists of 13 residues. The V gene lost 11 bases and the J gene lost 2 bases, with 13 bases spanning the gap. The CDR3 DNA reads TGTGCCTGTGCCGGGGGCGGCAATCAGCCCCAGCATTTT. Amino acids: CACAGGGNQPQHF.

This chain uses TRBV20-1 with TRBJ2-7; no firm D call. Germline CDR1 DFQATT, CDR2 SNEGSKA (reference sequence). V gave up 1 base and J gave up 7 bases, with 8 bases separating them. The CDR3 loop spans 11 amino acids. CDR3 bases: TGCAGTGCTAGAGCGCGACGGGAGCAGTACTTC. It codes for CSARARREQYF.

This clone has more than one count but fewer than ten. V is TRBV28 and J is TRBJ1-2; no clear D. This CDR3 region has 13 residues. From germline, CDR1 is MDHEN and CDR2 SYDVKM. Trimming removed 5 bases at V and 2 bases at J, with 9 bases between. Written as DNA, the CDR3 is TGTGCCAGCAGTCGGACTCCAAACTATGGCTACACCTTC. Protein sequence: CASSRTPNYGYTF.

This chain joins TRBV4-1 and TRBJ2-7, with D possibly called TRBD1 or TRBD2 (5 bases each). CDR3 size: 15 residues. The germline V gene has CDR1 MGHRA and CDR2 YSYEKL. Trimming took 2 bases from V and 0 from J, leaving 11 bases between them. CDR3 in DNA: TGCGCCAGCAGCCAAATGAGGGGTTACTCCTACGAGCAGTACTTC. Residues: CASSQMRGYSYEQYF.

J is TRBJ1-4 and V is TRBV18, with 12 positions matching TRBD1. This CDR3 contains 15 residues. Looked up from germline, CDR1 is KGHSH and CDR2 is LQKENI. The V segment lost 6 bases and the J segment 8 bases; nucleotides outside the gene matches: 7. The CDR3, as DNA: TGTGCCAGCTCGCCTAGGGACAGGGGGCAAGAAAAACTGTTTTTT. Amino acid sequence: CASSPRDRGQEKLFF.

CDR3 bases: TGCAGCTCGGTGGGCCCTAGTTCGGGACACGAAGCTTTCTTT. It codes for CSSVGPSSGHEAFF. The chain couples TRBV29-1 to TRBJ1-1; maybe TRBD1 (6 bases). CDR3 length: 14 amino acids. The germline gives CDR1 SQVTM, CDR2 ANQGSEA. Trimming took off 8 bases at V and 8 bases at J, with 24 bases between the two ends.

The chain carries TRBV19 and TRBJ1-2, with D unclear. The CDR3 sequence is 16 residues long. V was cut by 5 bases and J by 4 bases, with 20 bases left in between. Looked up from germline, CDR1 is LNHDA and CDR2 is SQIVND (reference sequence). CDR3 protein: CASSLEYPATIYGYTF. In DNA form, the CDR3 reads TGTGCCAGTAGTCTTGAATACCCGGCCACGATCTATGGCTACACCTTC. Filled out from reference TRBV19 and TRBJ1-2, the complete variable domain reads DGGITQSPKYLFRKEGQNVTLSCEQNLNHDAMYWYRQDPGQGLRLIYYSQIVNDFQKGDIAEGYSVSREKKESFPLTVTSAQKNPTAFYLCASSLEYPATIYGYTFGSGTRLTVV.

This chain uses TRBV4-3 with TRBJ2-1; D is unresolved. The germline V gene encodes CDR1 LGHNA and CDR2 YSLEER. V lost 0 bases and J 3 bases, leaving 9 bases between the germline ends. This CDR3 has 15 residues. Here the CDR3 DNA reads TGCGCCAGCAGCCAAGAATTTTCTAACTACAATGAGCAGTTCTTC. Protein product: CASSQEFSNYNEQFF.